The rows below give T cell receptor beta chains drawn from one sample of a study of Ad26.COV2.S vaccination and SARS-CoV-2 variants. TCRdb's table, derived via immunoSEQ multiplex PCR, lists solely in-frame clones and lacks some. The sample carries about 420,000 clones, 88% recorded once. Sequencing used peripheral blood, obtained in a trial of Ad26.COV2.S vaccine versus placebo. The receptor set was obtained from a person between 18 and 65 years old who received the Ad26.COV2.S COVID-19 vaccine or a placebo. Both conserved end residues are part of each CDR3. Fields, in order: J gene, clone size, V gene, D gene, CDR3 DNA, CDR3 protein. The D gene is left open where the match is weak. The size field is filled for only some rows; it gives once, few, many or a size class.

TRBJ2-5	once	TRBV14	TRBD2	TGTGCCAGCAGCCAAGGGGAGGGAAAGACCCAGTACTTC	CASSQGEGKTQYF
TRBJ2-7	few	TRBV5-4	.	TGTGCCAGCAGCTTGGACAAAGGGATCTACGAGCAGTACTTC	CASSLDKGIYEQYF
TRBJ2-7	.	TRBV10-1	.	TGCGCCAGCAGTGAGACAGGGATCTACGAGCAGTACTTC	CASSETGIYEQYF
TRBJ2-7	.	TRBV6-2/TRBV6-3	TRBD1	TGTGCCAGCAGTTTAACCTCGACAGGGGTCATCGACGAGCAGTACTTC	CASSLTSTGVIDEQYF
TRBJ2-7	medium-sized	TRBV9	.	TGTGCCAGCAGCCCCTCCCCAAAAACAGGTCACCCTCGAAAGTACTTC	CASSPSPKTGHPRKYF
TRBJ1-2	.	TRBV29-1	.	TGCAGCGTTGAGGGGGCCCCTAACTATGGCTACACCTTC	CSVEGAPNYGYTF
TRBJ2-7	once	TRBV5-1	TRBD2	TGCGCCAGCAGCCAATCTAGCGGGAACTACGAGCAGTACTTC	CASSQSSGNYEQYF
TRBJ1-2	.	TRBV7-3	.	TGTGCCAGCAGCTCCCTCTGGTCGGTACAGTATGGCTACACCTTC	CASSSLWSVQYGYTF
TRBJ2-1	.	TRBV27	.	TGTGCCAGCAGTTTATCGAAGGGCTCCTACAATGAGCAGTTCTTC	CASSLSKGSYNEQFF
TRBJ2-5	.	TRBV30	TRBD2	TGTGCCTGGAGCCTGGGGGGGGGAGAGACCCAGTACTTC	CAWSLGGGETQYF
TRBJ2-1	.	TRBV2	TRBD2	TGTGCCAGCAGTGAGAGGACTAGCCCCACGGGGCAGTTCTTC	CASSERTSPTGQFF
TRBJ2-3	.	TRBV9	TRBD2	TGTGCCAGCAGTTACCTAGCGGGGGCCCCCACAGATACGCAGTATTTT	CASSYLAGAPTDTQYF
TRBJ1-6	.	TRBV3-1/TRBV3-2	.	TGTGCCAGCACCCCCCCCGGCACAGGGTGGAATTCACCCCTCCACTTT	CASTPPGTGWNSPLHF
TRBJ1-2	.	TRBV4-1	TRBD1	TGCGCCAGCAGCCAAGTAACTACAGGGGACTATGGCTACACCTTC	CASSQVTTGDYGYTF
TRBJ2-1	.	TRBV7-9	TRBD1	TGTGCCAGCAGCTTAGGCGGGACAGGGGGCTCGTTCTTC	CASSLGGTGGSFF
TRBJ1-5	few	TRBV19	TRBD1	TGTGCCAGTAGTATCTCACAGGGGCGATCAATCAGCCCCCAGCATTTT	CASSISQGRSISPQHF
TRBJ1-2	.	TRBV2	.	TGTGCCAGCGTACGGGAGTATGGCTACACCTTC	CASVREYGYTF
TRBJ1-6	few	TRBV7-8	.	TGTGCCAGCAGCCCGGGGGGGTACTCCTATAATTCACCCCTCCACTTT	CASSPGGYSYNSPLHF
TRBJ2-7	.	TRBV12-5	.	TGTGCTAGCCGACAGGAGTCCTACGAGCAGTACTTC	CASRQESYEQYF
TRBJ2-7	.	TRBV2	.	TGTGCCAGCAGTGATAGCTTGGGGCGCTCCTACGAGCAGTACTTC	CASSDSLGRSYEQYF
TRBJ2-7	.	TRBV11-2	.	TGTGCCAGCAGCCAGGTTGGCAGGTACAATTCTGAGGAATACTTC	CASSQVGRYNSEEYF
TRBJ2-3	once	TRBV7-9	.	TGTGCCAGCAGCTCCGGCCTAAACGCCGCCGGGCAAGATACGCAGTATTTT	CASSSGLNAAGQDTQYF
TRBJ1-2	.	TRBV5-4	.	TGTGCCAGCAGCTTGGAGGGACGGGGAGCTGTTGGCTACACCTTC	CASSLEGRGAVGYTF
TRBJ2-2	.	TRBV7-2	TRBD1	TGTGCCAGCAGCGCGCGGACAGGGGGCAGGACCGGGGAGCTGTTTTTT	CASSARTGGRTGELFF
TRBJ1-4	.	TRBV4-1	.	TGCGCCAGCAGCCAAGGAGATTCTACTAATGAAAAACTGTTTTTT	CASSQGDSTNEKLFF
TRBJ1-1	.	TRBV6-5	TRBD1	TGTGCCAGCAGCCCGACAGGGGGGGTTCGAACTGAAGCTTTCTTT	CASSPTGGVRTEAFF
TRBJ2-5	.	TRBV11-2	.	TGTGCCAGCAGCCCCGGGACCGCCGCGTTGCGAGAGACCCAGTACTTC	CASSPGTAALRETQYF
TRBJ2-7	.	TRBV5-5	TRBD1	TGTGCCAGCAGCTTGTCCGGGACAGTAAATAGGCTCTACGAGCAGTACTTC	CASSLSGTVNRLYEQYF
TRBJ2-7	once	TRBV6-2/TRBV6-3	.	TGTGCCAGCAGTTACTCGACAGTCCCCTACGAGCAGTACTTC	CASSYSTVPYEQYF
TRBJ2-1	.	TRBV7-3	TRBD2	TGTGCCAGCAGCTTACTAGCGGGGGGGCAGAATGAGCAGTTCTTC	CASSLLAGGQNEQFF
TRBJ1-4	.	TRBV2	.	TGTGCCAGCATTAGAGTGAAGGATCAGACAGGACCTAATGAAAAACTGTTTTTT	CASIRVKDQTGPNEKLFF
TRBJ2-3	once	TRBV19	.	TGTGCCAGTAGTACGACCGGGACCTCCACAGATACGCAGTATTTT	CASSTTGTSTDTQYF
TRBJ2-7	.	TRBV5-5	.	TGTGCCAGCAGCCCTAGGGGGGGGCTGTCCTACGAGCAGTACTTC	CASSPRGGLSYEQYF
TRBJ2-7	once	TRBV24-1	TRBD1	TGTGCCACCAGTGGGTCCGGGACAGACTCATACGAGCAGTACTTC	CATSGSGTDSYEQYF
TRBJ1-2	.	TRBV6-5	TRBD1	TGTGCCAGCAGCCGACAGGGATACTATGGCTACACCTTC	CASSRQGYYGYTF
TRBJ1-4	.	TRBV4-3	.	TGCGCCAGCAGCCAAGAGAGGGCGATGAATGAAAAACTGTTTTTT	CASSQERAMNEKLFF
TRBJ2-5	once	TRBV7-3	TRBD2	TGTGCCAGCAGCTTCACAGCGGGGGGAAGGGAGACCCAGTACTTC	CASSFTAGGRETQYF
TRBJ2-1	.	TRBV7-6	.	TGTGCCAGCAGCTTAGCGCAGTATGTCATGTCTACCGCCTACAATGAGCAGTTCTTC	CASSLAQYVMSTAYNEQFF
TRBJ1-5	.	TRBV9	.	TGTGCCAGCAGCCCCGGGACGGATTGGTACGATAGCAATCAGCCCCAGCATTTT	CASSPGTDWYDSNQPQHF
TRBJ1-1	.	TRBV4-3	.	TGCGCCAGCAGCCGGACCGCTATGAACACTGAAGCTTTCTTT	CASSRTAMNTEAFF